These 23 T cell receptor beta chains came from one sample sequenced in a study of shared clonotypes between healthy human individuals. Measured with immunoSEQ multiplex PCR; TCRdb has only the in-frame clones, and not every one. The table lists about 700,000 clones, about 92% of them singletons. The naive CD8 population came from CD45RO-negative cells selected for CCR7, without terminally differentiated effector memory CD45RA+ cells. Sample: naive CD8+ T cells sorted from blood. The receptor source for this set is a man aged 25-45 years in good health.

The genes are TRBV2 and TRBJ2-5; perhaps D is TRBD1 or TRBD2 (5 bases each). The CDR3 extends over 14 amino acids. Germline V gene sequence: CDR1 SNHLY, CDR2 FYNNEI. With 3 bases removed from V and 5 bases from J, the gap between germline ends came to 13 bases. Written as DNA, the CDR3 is TGTGCCAGCAGTGAGAGGGGTTGGGGGGAGACCCAGTACTTC. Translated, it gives CASSERGWGETQYF. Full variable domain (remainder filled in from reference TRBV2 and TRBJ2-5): EPEVTQTPSHQVTQMGQEVILRCVPISNHLYFYWYRQILGQKVEFLVSFYNNEISEKSEIFDDQFSVERPDGSNFTLKIRSTKLEDSAMYFCASSERGWGETQYFGPGTRLLVL.

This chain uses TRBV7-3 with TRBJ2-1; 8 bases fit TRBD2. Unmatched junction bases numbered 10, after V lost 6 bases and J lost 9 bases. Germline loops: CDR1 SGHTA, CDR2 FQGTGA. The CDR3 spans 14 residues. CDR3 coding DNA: TGTGCCAGCAGTCGTGAGCGGGAGTTTCGTGAGCAGTTCTTC. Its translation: CASSREREFREQFF. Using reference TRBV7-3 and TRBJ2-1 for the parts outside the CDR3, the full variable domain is GAGVSQTPSNKVTEKGKYVELRCDPISGHTALYWYRQSLGQGPEFLIYFQGTGAADDSGLPNDRFFAVRPEGSVSTLKIQRTERGDSAVYLCASSREREFREQFFGPGTRLTVL.

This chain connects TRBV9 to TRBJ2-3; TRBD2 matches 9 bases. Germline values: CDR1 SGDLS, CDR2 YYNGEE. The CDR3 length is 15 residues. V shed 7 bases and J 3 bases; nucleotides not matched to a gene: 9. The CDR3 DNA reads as TGTGCCAGCCAGGAGGGACTAGCTGTTACAGATACGCAGTATTTT. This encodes CASQEGLAVTDTQYF.

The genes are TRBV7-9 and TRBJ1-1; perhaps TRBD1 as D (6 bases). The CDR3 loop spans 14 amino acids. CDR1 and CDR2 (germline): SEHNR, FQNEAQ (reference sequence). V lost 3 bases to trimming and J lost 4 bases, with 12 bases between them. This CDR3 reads CASSFQGPLTEAFF. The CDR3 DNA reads TGTGCCAGCAGCTTCCAGGGGCCGCTCACTGAAGCTTTCTTT.

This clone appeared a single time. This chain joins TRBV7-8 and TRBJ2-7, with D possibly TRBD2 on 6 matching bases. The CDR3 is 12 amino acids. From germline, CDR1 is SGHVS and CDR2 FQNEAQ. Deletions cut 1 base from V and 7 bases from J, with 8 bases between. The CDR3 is CASSLDRGEQYF. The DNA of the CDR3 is TGTGCCAGCAGCTTAGATCGGGGGGAGCAGTACTTC.

CDR3 coding DNA: TGCAGCGTTGAGTCGCATCAGACACCTAGCACAGATACGCAGTATTTT. It specifies CSVESHQTPSTDTQYF. The chain links TRBV29-1 to TRBJ2-3; D is uncertain. Trimming took off 3 bases at V and 0 bases at J, with 16 bases between the two ends. CDR1 and CDR2 (germline): SQVTM, ANQGSEA. The CDR3 has 16 residues.

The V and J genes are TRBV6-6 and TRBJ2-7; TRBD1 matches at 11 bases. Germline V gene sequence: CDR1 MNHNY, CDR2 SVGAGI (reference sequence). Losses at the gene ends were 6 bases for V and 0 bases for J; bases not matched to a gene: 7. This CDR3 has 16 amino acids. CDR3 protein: CASRALGTGGSYEQYF. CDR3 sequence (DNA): TGTGCCAGCAGGGCCCTTGGGACAGGGGGCTCCTACGAGCAGTACTTC.

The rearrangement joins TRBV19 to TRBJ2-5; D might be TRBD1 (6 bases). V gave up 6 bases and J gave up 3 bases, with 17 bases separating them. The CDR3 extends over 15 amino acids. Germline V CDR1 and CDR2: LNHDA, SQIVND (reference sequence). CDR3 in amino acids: CASSKLGQLEETQYF. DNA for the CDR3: TGTGCCAGTAGCAAACTCGGACAGTTAGAAGAGACCCAGTACTTC. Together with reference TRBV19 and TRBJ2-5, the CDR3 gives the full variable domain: DGGITQSPKYLFRKEGQNVTLSCEQNLNHDAMYWYRQDPGQGLRLIYYSQIVNDFQKGDIAEGYSVSREKKESFPLTVTSAQKNPTAFYLCASSKLGQLEETQYFGPGTRLLVL.

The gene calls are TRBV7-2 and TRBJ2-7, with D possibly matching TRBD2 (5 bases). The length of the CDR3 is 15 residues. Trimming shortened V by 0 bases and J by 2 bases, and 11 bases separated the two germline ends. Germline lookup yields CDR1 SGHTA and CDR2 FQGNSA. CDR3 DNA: TGTGCCAGCAGCTTAGCTCGAGACTATACCTACGAGCAGTACTTC. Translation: CASSLARDYTYEQYF.

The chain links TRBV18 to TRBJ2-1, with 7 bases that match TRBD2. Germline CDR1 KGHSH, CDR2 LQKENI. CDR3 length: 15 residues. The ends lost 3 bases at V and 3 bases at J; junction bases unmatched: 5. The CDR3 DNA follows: TGTGCCAGCTCACCCGCTAGCGGAAGCTACAATGAGCAGTTCTTC. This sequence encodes CASSPASGSYNEQFF.

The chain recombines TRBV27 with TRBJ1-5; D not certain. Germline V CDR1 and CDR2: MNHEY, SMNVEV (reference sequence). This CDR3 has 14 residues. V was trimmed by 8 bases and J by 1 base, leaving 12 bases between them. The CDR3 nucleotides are TGTGCCAGCGCAACCGGGCTCAGCAATCAGCCCCAGCATTTT. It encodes CASATGLSNQPQHF.

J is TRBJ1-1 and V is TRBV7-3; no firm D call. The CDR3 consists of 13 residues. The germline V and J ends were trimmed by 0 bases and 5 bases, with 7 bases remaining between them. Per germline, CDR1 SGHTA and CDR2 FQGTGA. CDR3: CASSLTPGTEAFF. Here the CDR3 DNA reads TGTGCCAGCAGCTTAACGCCGGGGACTGAAGCTTTCTTT.

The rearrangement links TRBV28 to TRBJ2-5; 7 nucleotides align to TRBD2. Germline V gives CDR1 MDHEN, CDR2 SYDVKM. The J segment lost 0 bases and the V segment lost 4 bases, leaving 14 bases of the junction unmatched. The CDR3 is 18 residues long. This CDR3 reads CASSSGRGTWMDQETQYF. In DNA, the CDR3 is TGTGCCAGCAGTTCGGGGCGGGGGACCTGGATGGACCAAGAGACCCAGTACTTC.

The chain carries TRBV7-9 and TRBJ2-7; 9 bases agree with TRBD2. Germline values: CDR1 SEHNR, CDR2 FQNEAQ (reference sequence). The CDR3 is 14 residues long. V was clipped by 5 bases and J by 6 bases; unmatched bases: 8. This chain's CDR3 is CASSLSGSFGEQYF. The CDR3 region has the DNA TGTGCCAGCAGCCTTAGCGGGAGTTTCGGCGAGCAGTACTTC. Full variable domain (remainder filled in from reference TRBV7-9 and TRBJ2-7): DTGVSQNPRHKITKRGQNVTFRCDPISEHNRLYWYRQTLGQGPEFLTYFQNEAQLEKSRLLSDRFSAERPKGSFSTLEIQRTEQGDSAMYLCASSLSGSFGEQYFGPGTRLTVT.

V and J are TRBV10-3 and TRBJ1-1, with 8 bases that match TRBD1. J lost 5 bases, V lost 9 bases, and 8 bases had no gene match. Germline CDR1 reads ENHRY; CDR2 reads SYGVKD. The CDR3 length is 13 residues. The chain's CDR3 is CAIADRVGTEAFF. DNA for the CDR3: TGTGCCATTGCGGACAGGGTAGGTACTGAAGCTTTCTTT.

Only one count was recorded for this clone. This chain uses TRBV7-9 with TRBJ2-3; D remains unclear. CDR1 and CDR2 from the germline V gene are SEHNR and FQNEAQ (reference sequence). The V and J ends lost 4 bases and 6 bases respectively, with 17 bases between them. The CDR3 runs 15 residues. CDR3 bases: TGTGCCAGCAGCTCCGCCCGGCGGTTGCGGGATACGCAGTATTTT. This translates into CASSSARRLRDTQYF.

Here the CDR3 DNA reads TGTGCCAGTAGACTAGCGGGAACTTACGAGCAGTACTTC. It yields the protein CASRLAGTYEQYF. The J gene is TRBJ2-7, the V gene TRBV28; the match to TRBD2 covers 11 bases. Germline values: CDR1 MDHEN, CDR2 SYDVKM. J gave up 4 bases and V 9 bases, and 5 bases lay outside the gene matches. The length of the CDR3 is 13 residues.

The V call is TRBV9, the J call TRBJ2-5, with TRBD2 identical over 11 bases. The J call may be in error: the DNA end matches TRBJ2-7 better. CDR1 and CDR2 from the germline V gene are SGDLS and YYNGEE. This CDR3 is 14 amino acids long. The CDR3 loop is CASSPGTSGYEQYF. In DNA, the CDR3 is TGTGCCAGCAGCCCCGGGACTAGCGGATACGAGCAGTACTTC.

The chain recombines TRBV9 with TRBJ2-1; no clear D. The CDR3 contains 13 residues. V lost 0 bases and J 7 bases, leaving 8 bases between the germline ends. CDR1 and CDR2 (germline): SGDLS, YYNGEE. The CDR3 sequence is CASSVGYGNEQFF. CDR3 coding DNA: TGTGCCAGCAGCGTAGGGTACGGAAATGAGCAGTTCTTC.

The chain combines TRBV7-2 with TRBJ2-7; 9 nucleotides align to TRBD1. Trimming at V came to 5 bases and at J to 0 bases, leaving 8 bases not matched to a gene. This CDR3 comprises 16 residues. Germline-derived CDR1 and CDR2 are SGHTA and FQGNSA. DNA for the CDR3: TGTGCCAGCAGCCCCCAAACAGGGGGCCGCTCCTACGAGCAGTACTTC. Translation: CASSPQTGGRSYEQYF.

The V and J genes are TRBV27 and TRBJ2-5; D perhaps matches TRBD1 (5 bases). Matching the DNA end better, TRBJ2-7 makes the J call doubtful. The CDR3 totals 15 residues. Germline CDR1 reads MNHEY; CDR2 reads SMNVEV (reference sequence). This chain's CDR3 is CASRHLPTAPYEQYF. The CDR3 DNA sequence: TGTGCCAGCAGACACCTCCCGACAGCTCCCTACGAGCAGTACTTC.

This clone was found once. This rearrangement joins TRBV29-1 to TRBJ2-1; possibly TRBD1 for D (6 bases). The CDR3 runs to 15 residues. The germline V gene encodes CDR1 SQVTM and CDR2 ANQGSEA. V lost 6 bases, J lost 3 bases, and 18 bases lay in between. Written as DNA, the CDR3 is TGCAGCGTCTCTCCTCCAGGGGCCCTCTACAATGAGCAGTTCTTC. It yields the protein CSVSPPGALYNEQFF.

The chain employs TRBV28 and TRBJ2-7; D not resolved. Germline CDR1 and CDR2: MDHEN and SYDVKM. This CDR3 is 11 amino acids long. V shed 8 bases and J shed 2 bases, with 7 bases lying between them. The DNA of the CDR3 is TGTGCCAGCGCTCGTGCCTACGAGCAGTACTTC. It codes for CASARAYEQYF.